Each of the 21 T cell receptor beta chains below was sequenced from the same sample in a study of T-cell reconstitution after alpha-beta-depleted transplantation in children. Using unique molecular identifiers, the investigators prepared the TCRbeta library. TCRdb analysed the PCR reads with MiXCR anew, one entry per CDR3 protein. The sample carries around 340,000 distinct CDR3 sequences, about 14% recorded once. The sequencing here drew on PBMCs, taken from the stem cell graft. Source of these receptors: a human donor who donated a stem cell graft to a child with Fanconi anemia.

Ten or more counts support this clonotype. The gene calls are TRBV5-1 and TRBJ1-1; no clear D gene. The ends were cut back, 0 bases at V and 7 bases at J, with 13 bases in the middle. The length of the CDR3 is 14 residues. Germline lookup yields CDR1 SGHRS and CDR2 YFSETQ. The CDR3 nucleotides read TGCGCCAGCAGCTTGGCAGGCAGCCTGGGTGAAGCTTTCTTT. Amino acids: CASSLAGSLGEAFF.

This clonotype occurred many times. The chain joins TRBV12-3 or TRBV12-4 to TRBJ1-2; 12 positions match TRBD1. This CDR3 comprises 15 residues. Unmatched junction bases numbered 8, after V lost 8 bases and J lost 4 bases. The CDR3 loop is CASGSGTGGAYGYTF. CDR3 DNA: TGTGCCAGCGGCTCCGGGACAGGGGGCGCCTATGGCTACACCTTC.

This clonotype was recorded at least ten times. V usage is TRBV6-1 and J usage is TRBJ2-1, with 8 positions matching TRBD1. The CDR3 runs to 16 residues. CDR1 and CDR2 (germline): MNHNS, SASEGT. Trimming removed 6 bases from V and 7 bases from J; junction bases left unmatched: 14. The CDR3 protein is CASSLTSGGAGNEQFF. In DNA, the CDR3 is TGTGCCAGCAGCCTGACCTCAGGGGGCGCAGGGAATGAGCAGTTCTTC.

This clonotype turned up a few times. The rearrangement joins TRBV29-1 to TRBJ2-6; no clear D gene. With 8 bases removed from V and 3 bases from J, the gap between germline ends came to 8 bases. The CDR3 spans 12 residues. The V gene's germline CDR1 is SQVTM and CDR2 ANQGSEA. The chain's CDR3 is CSFESGANVLTF. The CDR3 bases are TGCAGCTTCGAAAGTGGGGCCAACGTCCTGACTTTC.

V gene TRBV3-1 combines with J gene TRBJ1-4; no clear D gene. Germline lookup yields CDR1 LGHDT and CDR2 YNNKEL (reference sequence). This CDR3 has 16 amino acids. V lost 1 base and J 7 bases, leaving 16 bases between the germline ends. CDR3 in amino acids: CASSQGDPGRSEKLFF. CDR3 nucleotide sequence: TGTGCCAGCAGCCAAGGGGATCCAGGAAGGAGTGAAAAACTGTTTTTT.

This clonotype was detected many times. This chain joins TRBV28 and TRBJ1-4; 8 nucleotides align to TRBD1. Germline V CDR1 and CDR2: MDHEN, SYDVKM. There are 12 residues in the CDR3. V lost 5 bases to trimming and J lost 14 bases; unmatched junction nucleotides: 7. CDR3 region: CASSVKTGDLFF. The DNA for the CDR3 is TGTGCCAGCAGTGTAAAGACAGGGGACCTGTTTTTT.

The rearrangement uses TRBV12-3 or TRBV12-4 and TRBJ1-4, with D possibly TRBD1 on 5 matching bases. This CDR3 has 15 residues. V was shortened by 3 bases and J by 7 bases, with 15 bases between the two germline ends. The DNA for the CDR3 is TGTGCCAGCAGTTTTTCGGCCAGGGAGGTTGAAAAACTGTTTTTT. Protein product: CASSFSAREVEKLFF.

The CDR3 region is CASSGGTLNEQFF. CDR3 coding DNA: TGTGCCAGCAGTGGCGGGACCTTAAATGAGCAGTTCTTC. The V and J genes are TRBV2 and TRBJ2-1, with D possibly matching TRBD2 (6 bases). The CDR3 consists of 13 residues. Trimming stripped 4 bases from V and 7 bases from J, with 11 bases between. The germline gives CDR1 SNHLY, CDR2 FYNNEI.

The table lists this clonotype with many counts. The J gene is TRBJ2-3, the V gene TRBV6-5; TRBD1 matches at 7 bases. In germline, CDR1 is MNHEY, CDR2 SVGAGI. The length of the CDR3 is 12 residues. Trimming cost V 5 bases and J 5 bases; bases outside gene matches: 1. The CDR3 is CASSRQGDTQYF. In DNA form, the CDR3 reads TGTGCCAGCAGTAGACAGGGAGATACGCAGTATTTT.

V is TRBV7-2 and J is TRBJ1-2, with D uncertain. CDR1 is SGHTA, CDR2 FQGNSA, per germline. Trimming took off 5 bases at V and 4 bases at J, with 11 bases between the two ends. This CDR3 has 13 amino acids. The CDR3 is CASSPSVFYGYTF. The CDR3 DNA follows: TGTGCCAGCAGCCCGTCGGTGTTCTATGGCTACACCTTC.

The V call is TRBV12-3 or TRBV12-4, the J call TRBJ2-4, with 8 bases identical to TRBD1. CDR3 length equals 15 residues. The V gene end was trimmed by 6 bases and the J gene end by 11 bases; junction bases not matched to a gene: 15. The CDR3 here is CASSRAGGWKEVQYF. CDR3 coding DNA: TGTGCCAGCAGCCGAGCAGGGGGCTGGAAGGAGGTTCAGTACTTC.

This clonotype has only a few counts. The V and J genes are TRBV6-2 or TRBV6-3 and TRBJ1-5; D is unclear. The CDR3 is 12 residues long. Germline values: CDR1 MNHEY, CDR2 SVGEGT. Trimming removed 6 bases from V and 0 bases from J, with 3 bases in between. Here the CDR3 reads CASRSSNQPQHF. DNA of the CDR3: TGTGCCAGCAGGAGTAGCAATCAGCCCCAGCATTTT.

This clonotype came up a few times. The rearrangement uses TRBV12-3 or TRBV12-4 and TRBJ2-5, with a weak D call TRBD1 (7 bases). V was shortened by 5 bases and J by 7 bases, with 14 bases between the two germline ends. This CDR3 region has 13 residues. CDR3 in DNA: TGTGCCAGCAGTCCCGGACAGGAGGGGACCCAGTACTTC. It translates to CASSPGQEGTQYF.

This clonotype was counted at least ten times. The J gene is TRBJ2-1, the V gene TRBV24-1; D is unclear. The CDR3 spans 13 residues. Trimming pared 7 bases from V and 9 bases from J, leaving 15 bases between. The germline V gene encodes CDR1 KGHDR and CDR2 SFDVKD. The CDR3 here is CATSLSGSIEQFF. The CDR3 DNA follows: TGTGCCACCAGCTTGTCAGGATCTATTGAGCAGTTCTTC.

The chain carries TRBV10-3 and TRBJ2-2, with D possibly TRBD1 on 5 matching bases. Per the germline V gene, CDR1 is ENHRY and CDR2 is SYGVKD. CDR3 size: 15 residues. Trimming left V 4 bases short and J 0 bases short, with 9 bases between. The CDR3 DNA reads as TGTGCCATCAGTGGGACGACAGCGAACACCGGGGAGCTGTTTTTT. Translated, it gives CAISGTTANTGELFF.

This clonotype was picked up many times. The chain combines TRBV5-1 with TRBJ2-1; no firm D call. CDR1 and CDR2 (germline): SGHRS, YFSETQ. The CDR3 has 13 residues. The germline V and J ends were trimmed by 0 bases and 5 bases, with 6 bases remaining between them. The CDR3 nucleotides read TGCGCCAGCAGCTTGGGGGATAACAATGAGCAGTTCTTC. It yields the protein CASSLGDNNEQFF.

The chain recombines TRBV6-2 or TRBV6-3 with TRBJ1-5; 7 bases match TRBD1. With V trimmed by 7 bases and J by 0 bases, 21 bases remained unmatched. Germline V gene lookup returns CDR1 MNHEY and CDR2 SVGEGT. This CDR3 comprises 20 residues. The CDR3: CASKYNRQGDTIYSNQPQHF. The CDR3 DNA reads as TGTGCCAGCAAATATAATAGACAGGGAGACACCATTTATAGCAATCAGCCCCAGCATTTT.

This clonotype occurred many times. In nucleotides, the CDR3 is TGTGCCAGCAGTGATCTAGGAAGCTCCTACGAGCAGTACGTC. Protein: CASSDLGSSYEQYV. This sequence joins TRBV6-2 or TRBV6-3 and TRBJ2-7, with D hard to call. Germline CDR1 is MNHEY and CDR2 is SVGEGT. The CDR3 loop spans 14 amino acids. V was shortened by 5 bases and J by 0 bases, with 11 bases between the two germline ends.

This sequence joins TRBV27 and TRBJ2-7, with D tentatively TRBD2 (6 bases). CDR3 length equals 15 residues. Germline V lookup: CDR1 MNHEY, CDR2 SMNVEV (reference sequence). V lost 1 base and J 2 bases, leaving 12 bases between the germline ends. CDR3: CASSLFRGSPYEQYF. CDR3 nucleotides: TGTGCCAGCAGTTTATTCCGGGGGTCACCCTACGAGCAGTACTTC.

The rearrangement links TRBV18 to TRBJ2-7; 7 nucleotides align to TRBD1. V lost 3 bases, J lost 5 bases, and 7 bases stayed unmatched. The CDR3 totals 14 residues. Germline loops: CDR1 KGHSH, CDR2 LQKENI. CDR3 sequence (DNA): TGTGCCAGCTCACCCAAAAGTCAGGGGGACGAGCAGTACTTC. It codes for CASSPKSQGDEQYF.

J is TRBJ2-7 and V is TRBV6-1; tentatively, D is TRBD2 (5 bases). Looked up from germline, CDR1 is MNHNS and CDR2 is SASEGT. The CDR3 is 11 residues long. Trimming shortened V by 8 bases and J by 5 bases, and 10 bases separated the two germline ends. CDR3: CASGNGNEQYV. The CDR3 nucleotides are TGTGCCAGCGGAAACGGGAACGAGCAGTACGTC.